This T cell receptor (beta chain) is from a study of T-cell memory formation after mild COVID-19. Study-wide results and caveats: There were some responding clones in pre-infection memory, which suggested that cross-reactive memory had joined. Clones contracting across day 15 to 85 had a balanced CD4/CD8 profile; later expanding clones leaned CD4+.

As concerns this clonotype: Its matching antigen is unknown.

Germline-derived CDR1 and CDR2 are LGHDT and YNNKEL (reference sequence). Trimming left V 0 bases short and J 3 bases short, with 11 bases between. CDR3 length equals 15 residues. TCRdb independently ran MiXCR on the 5' RACE reads; one entry per CDR3 protein. The repertoire includes 75,000 to 95,000 distinct CDR3 sequences, about an eighth of them detected once, and roughly a quarter sits in the top ten. The V call is TRBV3-1, the J call TRBJ2-5, with D uncertain. The sequencing input was PBMCs or a T cell subset sorted from them (not recorded which). The clonotype originates from an adult woman who had mild COVID-19 (a few samples of this study predate the infection). Cell type and time point are not known. CDR3 nucleotides: TGTGCCAGCAGCCAAGATCAGGCCCCGGAAGAGACCCAGTACTTC. Translating gives CASSQDQAPEETQYF.